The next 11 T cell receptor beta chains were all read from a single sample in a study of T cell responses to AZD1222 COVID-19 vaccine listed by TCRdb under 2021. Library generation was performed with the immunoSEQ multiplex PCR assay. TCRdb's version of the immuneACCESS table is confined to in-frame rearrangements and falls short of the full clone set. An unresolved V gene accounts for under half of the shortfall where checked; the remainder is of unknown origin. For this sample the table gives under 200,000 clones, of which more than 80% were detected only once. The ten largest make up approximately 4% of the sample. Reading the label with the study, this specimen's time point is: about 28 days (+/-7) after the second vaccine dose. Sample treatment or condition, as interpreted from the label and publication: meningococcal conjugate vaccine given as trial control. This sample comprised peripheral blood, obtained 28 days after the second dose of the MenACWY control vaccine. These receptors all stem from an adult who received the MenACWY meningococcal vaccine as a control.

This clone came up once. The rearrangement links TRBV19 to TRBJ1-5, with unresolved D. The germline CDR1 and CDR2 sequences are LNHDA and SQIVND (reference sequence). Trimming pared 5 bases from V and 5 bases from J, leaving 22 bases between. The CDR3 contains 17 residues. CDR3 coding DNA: TGTGCCAGTAGTGGTGGGCCAAGGGCCGCGGAGGATCAGCCCCAGCATTTT. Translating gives CASSGGPRAAEDQPQHF.

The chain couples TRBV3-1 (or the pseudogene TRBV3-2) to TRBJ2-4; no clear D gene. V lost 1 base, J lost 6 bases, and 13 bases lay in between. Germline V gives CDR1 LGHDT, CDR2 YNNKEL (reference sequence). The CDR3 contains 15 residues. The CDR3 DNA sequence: TGTGCCAGCAGCCAAGGCGAGTGGCAGCGAAACATTCAGTACTTC. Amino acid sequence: CASSQGEWQRNIQYF.

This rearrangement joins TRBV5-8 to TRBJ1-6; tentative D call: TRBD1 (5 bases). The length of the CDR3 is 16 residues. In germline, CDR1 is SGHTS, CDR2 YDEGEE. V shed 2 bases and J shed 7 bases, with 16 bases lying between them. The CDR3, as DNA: TGTGCCAGCAGCTTACCCCGGGGTGAGGGGAATTCACCCCTCCACTTT. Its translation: CASSLPRGEGNSPLHF.

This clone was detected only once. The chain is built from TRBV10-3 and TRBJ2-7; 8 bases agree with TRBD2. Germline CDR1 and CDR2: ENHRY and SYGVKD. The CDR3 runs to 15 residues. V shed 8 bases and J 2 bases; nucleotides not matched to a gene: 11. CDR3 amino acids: CAIRGGGLATYEQYF. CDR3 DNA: TGTGCCATCCGGGGGGGCGGGCTAGCGACCTACGAGCAGTACTTC.

CDR3 in amino acids: CASSQAPGQGDQPQHF. The CDR3 coding sequence is TGTGCCAGCAGCCAAGCCCCCGGACAGGGGGATCAGCCCCAGCATTTT. The chain carries TRBV4-2 and TRBJ1-5; 10 bases are shared with TRBD1. Germline V CDR1 and CDR2: LGHNA, YNFKEQ. The trim removed 1 base at V and 5 bases at J, leaving 5 bases unmatched. The CDR3 contains 16 residues.

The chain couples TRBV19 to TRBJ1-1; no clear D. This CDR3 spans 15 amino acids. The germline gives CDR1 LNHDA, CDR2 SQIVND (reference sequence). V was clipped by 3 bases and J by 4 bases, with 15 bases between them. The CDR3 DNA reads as TGTGCCAGTAGTATGACGACGGGTACGGGCACTGAAGCTTTCTTT. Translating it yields CASSMTTGTGTEAFF.

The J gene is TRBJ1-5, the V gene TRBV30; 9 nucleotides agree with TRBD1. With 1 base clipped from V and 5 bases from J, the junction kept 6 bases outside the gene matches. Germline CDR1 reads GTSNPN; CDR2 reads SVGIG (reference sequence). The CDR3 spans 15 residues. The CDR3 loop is CAWSALDRGDQPQHF. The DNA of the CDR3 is TGTGCCTGGAGTGCACTGGACAGGGGTGATCAGCCCCAGCATTTT.

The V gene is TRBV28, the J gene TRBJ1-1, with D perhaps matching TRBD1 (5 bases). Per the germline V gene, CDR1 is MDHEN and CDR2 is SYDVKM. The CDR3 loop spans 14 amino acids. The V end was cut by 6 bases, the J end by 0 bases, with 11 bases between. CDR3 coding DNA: TGTGCCAGCAGCAATACAGGTATGAACACTGAAGCTTTCTTT. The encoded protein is CASSNTGMNTEAFF.

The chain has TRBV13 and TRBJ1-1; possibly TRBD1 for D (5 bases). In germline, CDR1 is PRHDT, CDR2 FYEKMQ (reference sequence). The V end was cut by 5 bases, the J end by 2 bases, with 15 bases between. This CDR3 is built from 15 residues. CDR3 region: CASSPRQFLNTEAFF. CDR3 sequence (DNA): TGTGCCAGCAGCCCCCGACAGTTTCTAAACACTGAAGCTTTCTTT.

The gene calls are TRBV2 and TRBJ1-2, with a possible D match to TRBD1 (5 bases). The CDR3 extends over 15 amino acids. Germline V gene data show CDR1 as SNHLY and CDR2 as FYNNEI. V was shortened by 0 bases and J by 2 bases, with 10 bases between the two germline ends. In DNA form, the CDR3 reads TGTGCCAGCAGTGAAGCGGGGCTGATAAACTATGGCTACACCTTC. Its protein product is CASSEAGLINYGYTF.

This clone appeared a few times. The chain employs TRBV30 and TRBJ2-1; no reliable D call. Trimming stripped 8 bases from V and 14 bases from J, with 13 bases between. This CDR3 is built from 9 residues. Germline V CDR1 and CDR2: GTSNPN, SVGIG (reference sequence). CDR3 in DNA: TGTGCCATTCGACCGGTGGAGTTCTTC. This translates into CAIRPVEFF. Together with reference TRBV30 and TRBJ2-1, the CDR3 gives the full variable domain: SQTIHQWPATLVQPVGSPLSLECTVEGTSNPNLYWYRQAAGRGLQLLFYSVGIGQISSEVPQNLSASRPQDRQFILSSKKLLLSDSGFYLCAIRPVEFFGPGTRLTVL.